The 23 T cell receptor beta chains in this list originate from one sample, sequenced in a study of blood T cell repertoires in COVID-19. Here immunoSEQ multiplex PCR was the method, and the copy in TCRdb shows in-frame clones only, minus some. The table shows 240,000 or so clones, with 81% occurring only once. The sample taken for sequencing was peripheral blood. The receptors stem from a woman aged 80 or over with COVID-19, enrolled during active disease.

The CDR3 sequence: CASSPPGEQETQYF. The CDR3 region has the DNA TGTGCCAGCTCACCCCCAGGGGAGCAAGAGACCCAGTACTTC. V is TRBV18 and J is TRBJ2-5; tentatively, D is TRBD1 (6 bases). The germline gives CDR1 KGHSH, CDR2 LQKENI. V was clipped by 3 bases and J by 2 bases, with 10 bases between them. The CDR3 is 14 residues long.

The chain recombines TRBV28 with TRBJ2-5; D is unresolved. The CDR3 extends over 15 amino acids. V gave up 3 bases and J gave up 0 bases, with 11 bases separating them. Germline-derived CDR1 and CDR2 are MDHEN and SYDVKM. This CDR3 reads CASSLGQVNQETQYF. The CDR3, as DNA: TGTGCCAGCAGTTTGGGTCAGGTGAACCAAGAGACCCAGTACTTC.

The chain's CDR3 is CASSQPTGGRNTEAFF. Here the CDR3 DNA reads TGTGCCAGCAGCCAGCCTACAGGGGGCCGGAACACTGAAGCTTTCTTT. The chain has TRBV4-2 and TRBJ1-1, with 9 bases identical to TRBD1. The CDR3 is 16 residues long. CDR1 and CDR2 (germline): LGHNA, YNFKEQ. Trimming cost V 3 bases and J 1 base; bases outside gene matches: 6.

The rearrangement joins TRBV27 to TRBJ2-2; D may be TRBD2 (5 bases). V was shortened by 10 bases and J by 2 bases, with 23 bases between the two germline ends. In germline, CDR1 is MNHEY, CDR2 SMNVEV (reference sequence). This CDR3 has 17 amino acids. CDR3 DNA sequence: TGTGCCACCCAAGGCTATAGATGGGAGTCTAACACCGGGGAGCTGTTTTTT. It yields the protein CATQGYRWESNTGELFF.

The chain recombines TRBV10-3 with TRBJ1-6; 11 bases match TRBD1. Germline V CDR1 and CDR2: ENHRY, SYGVKD. V gave up 4 bases and J gave up 10 bases; unmatched junction bases: 0. CDR3 length equals 13 residues. CDR3 region: CAISGDRGSPLHF. In DNA, the CDR3 is TGTGCCATCAGTGGGGACAGGGGGTCACCCCTCCACTTT.

This clone was detected only once. This chain links TRBV19 with TRBJ2-3; 11 bases are a match to TRBD2. This CDR3 has 15 amino acids. V shed 6 bases and J 2 bases; nucleotides not matched to a gene: 4. Per the germline V gene, CDR1 is LNHDA and CDR2 is SQIVND (reference sequence). CDR3 sequence (DNA): TGTGCCAGTAGATTGACTAGCGGGAACACAGATACGCAGTATTTT. It specifies CASRLTSGNTDTQYF.

This clone is a singleton in its sample. At the DNA level, this CDR3 is encoded by other sequences in the same sample as well. This sequence joins TRBV27 and TRBJ2-7; D possibly corresponds to TRBD2 (5 bases). This CDR3 region has 13 residues. In germline, CDR1 is MNHEY, CDR2 SMNVEV (reference sequence). V shed 6 bases and J shed 4 bases, with 13 bases lying between them. CDR3 DNA: TGTGCCAGCAGCCTAAGACGGGAATACGAGCAGTACTTC. Residues: CASSLRREYEQYF.

The chain recombines TRBV28 with TRBJ1-1; D unresolved. V lost 3 bases, J lost 0 bases, and 11 bases lay in between. The CDR3 runs 15 residues. Germline lookup yields CDR1 MDHEN and CDR2 SYDVKM. CDR3 sequence reads: CASSFSGLMNTEAFF. Written as DNA, the CDR3 is TGTGCCAGCAGTTTTTCCGGTTTAATGAACACTGAAGCTTTCTTT. Using reference TRBV28 and TRBJ1-1 for the parts outside the CDR3, the full variable domain is DVKVTQSSRYLVKRTGEKVFLECVQDMDHENMFWYRQDPGLGLRLIYFSYDVKMKEKGDIPEGYSVSREKKERFSLILESASTNQTSMYLCASSFSGLMNTEAFFGQGTRLTVV.

This rearrangement joins TRBV4-2 to TRBJ2-2; 10 positions match TRBD2. V dropped 1 base and J dropped 2; count of bases not matched to a gene: 4. CDR3 length: 17 amino acids. CDR1 is LGHNA, CDR2 YNFKEQ, per germline. As DNA, the CDR3 is TGTGCCAGCAGCCAAGGGGCTAGCGGGAGTAACACCGGGGAGCTGTTTTTT. It yields the protein CASSQGASGSNTGELFF.

This chain joins TRBV11-3 and TRBJ2-7; possible D gene TRBD2, 5 bases. The CDR3 is 12 residues long. The V end was cut by 6 bases, the J end by 1 base, with 7 bases between. CDR1 and CDR2 from the germline V gene are SGHNT and YENEEA. This CDR3 is CASSGGSYEQYF. CDR3 nucleotide sequence: TGTGCCAGCAGTGGCGGGTCCTACGAGCAGTACTTC.

The J gene is TRBJ2-5, the V gene TRBV6-2 or TRBV6-3; no clear D. Germline CDR1 MNHEY, CDR2 SVGEGT. V lost 2 bases to trimming and J lost 5 bases, with 15 bases between them. The CDR3 sequence is 15 residues long. The CDR3 DNA reads TGTGCCAGCAGTTACACCGGGTCTCTCGGGGAGACCCAGTACTTC. It encodes CASSYTGSLGETQYF.

The chain uses TRBV4-1 and TRBJ2-3; D is perhaps TRBD1 (8 bases). CDR3 length equals 15 residues. Germline values: CDR1 MGHRA, CDR2 YSYEKL. Trimming removed 4 bases from V and 4 bases from J, with 15 bases in between. The CDR3: CASSPRTGRADTQYF. CDR3 coding DNA: TGCGCCAGCAGCCCTAGGACAGGGAGGGCAGATACGCAGTATTTT.

The rearrangement links TRBV7-6 to TRBJ1-3, with a possible D match to TRBD1 (6 bases). This CDR3 is built from 15 residues. The V end was cut by 4 bases, the J end by 1 base, with 11 bases between. Germline V gene data show CDR1 as SGHVS and CDR2 as FNYEAQ. CDR3 nucleotides: TGTGCCAGCAGCTCGAACAGGGTTTCTGGAAACACCATATATTTT. It translates to CASSSNRVSGNTIYF.

The chain joins TRBV28 to TRBJ1-5, with D tentatively TRBD1 (6 bases). Germline CDR1 and CDR2: MDHEN and SYDVKM. V dropped 6 bases and J dropped 1 base, with 10 bases sitting between them. The CDR3 length is 14 residues. CDR3 DNA: TGTGCCAGCAGCTCGGGGGGCAGCAATCAGCCCCAGCATTTT. It translates to CASSSGGSNQPQHF.

This chain uses TRBV18 with TRBJ1-5; a possible D gene is TRBD1 (5 bases). Germline V lookup: CDR1 KGHSH, CDR2 LQKENI. V was shortened by 2 bases and J by 6 bases, with 8 bases between the two germline ends. The CDR3 contains 13 residues. The chain's CDR3 is CASSPGAIQPQHF. The CDR3 nucleotides are TGTGCCAGCTCACCAGGGGCGATTCAGCCCCAGCATTTT.

The rearrangement uses TRBV6-5 and TRBJ2-5; D not resolved. Trimming shortened V by 7 bases and J by 1 base, and 10 bases separated the two germline ends. CDR1 and CDR2 from the germline V gene are MNHEY and SVGAGI. The CDR3 spans 13 residues. The DNA for the CDR3 is TGTGCCAGCACCCTCCCGGGCCAAGAGACCCAGTACTTC. Encoded protein: CASTLPGQETQYF.

The chain is built from TRBV6-1 and TRBJ1-1, with D possibly matching TRBD1 (6 bases). Trimming removed 3 bases at V and 5 bases at J, with 16 bases between. This CDR3 has 15 amino acids. Germline lookup yields CDR1 MNHNS and CDR2 SASEGT. CDR3 DNA sequence: TGTGCCAGCAGTGACGACAGGTTCACCCGTACTGAAGCTTTCTTT. Residues: CASSDDRFTRTEAFF.

This clone was detected only once. This chain joins TRBV5-6 and TRBJ1-1, with 7 nucleotides matching TRBD1. The germline gives CDR1 SGHDT, CDR2 YYEEEE. Trimming cost V 4 bases and J 4 bases; bases outside gene matches: 16. This CDR3 spans 17 amino acids. CDR3 bases: TGTGCCAGCAGCCAATGGACAGGAGGGAGTAGAGGCACTGAAGCTTTCTTT. It encodes CASSQWTGGSRGTEAFF.

The chain links TRBV4-1 to TRBJ1-1; possibly TRBD1 for D (6 bases). Germline values: CDR1 MGHRA, CDR2 YSYEKL. The CDR3 consists of 15 residues. V gave up 5 bases and J gave up 10 bases, with 23 bases separating them. CDR3 coding DNA: TGCGCCAGCAGCTCGATGGGCAGGAAGCCCAGGGGAGCTTTCTTT. This encodes CASSSMGRKPRGAFF.

The CDR3 DNA sequence: TGTGCCAGCCCTAGCGGGAGGGGGACGAACACCGGGGAGCTGTTTTTT. This translates into CASPSGRGTNTGELFF. The rearrangement uses TRBV7-8 and TRBJ2-2; 12 bases match TRBD2. The CDR3 runs to 16 residues. Per the germline V gene, CDR1 is SGHVS and CDR2 is FQNEAQ. The junction had 4 bases not matched to a gene; V was cut back by 8 bases and J by 0 bases.

Details on this clone: Other DNA sequences within the sample encode an identical CDR3. In DNA form, the CDR3 reads TGTGCCAGCAGGGGGACATCGAATCAGCCCCAGCATTTT. Its translation: CASRGTSNQPQHF. This sequence joins TRBV12-3 or TRBV12-4 and TRBJ1-5, with D possibly TRBD1 on 6 matching bases. The CDR3 has 13 residues. The V end was cut by 6 bases, the J end by 4 bases, with 10 bases between.

This clone was recorded a few times. The chain joins TRBV4-3 to TRBJ1-2; TRBD1 aligns across 7 bases. The germline V gene has CDR1 LGHNA and CDR2 YSLEER. The CDR3 runs to 14 residues. The V and J ends lost 3 bases and 4 bases, in that order; junction bases with no gene match: 5. The CDR3 region is CASSHGTDSYGYTF. The CDR3, as DNA: TGCGCCAGCAGCCACGGGACAGACAGCTATGGCTACACCTTC.

The rearrangement joins TRBV4-2 to TRBJ2-1, with 8 bases matching TRBD1. The V gene end was trimmed by 1 base and the J gene end by 5 bases; junction bases not matched to a gene: 4. The CDR3 loop spans 15 amino acids. In germline, CDR1 is LGHNA, CDR2 YNFKEQ. CDR3 in amino acids: CASSQGRGRNNEQFF. In DNA, the CDR3 is TGTGCCAGCAGCCAAGGCAGGGGGCGTAACAATGAGCAGTTCTTC.